Each of the 16 T cell receptor beta chains below was sequenced from the same sample in a study of Ad26.COV2.S vaccination and SARS-CoV-2 variants. This sample's treatment: some 20 received Ad26.COV2.S at low or high dose, single or two shots; roughly five received placebo; per-sample allocation not given. Sampling was performed 63 days after the first vaccine or placebo injection. TCRdb's copy holds only in-frame clones and misses some; the assay was immunoSEQ multiplex PCR. Altogether roughly 500,000 clones are present, around nine tenths being singletons, with the ten largest covering around 13%. Sequenced material: peripheral blood, taken in a trial of Ad26.COV2.S vaccine versus placebo. The source of these receptors is a person aged 18-65 years who received the Ad26.COV2.S COVID-19 vaccine or a placebo.

CDR3 bases: TGTGCCAGCAGCCAGACAGGGGGTTCGGATTCACCCCTCCACTTT. It translates to CASSQTGGSDSPLHF. The chain combines TRBV3-1 (or the pseudogene TRBV3-2) with TRBJ1-6, with TRBD1 matching 9 bases. The J segment lost 8 bases and the V segment lost 3 bases, leaving 5 bases of the junction unmatched. CDR1 and CDR2 from the germline V gene are LGHDT and YNNKEL (reference sequence). This CDR3 contains 15 residues.

The rearrangement links TRBV28 to TRBJ1-3; 11 nucleotides agree with TRBD1. Trimming at V came to 7 bases and at J to 2 bases, leaving 1 base not matched to a gene. This CDR3 has 14 amino acids. Germline lookup yields CDR1 MDHEN and CDR2 SYDVKM. The CDR3 loop is CASTGQGAGNTIYF. CDR3 bases: TGTGCCAGCACGGGACAGGGGGCTGGAAACACCATATATTTT. Variable domain in full (rest from reference TRBV28 and TRBJ1-3): DVKVTQSSRYLVKRTGEKVFLECVQDMDHENMFWYRQDPGLGLRLIYFSYDVKMKEKGDIPEGYSVSREKKERFSLILESASTNQTSMYLCASTGQGAGNTIYFGEGSWLTVV.

The chain links TRBV28 to TRBJ1-6; weak D call: TRBD1 (5 bases). There are 13 residues in the CDR3. Per the germline V gene, CDR1 is MDHEN and CDR2 is SYDVKM. V was pared by 10 bases and J by 3 bases, with 10 bases between. This chain's CDR3 is CAIRQGYNSPLHF. CDR3 bases: TGTGCCATCAGGCAGGGCTATAATTCACCCCTCCACTTT. The variable domain in full, with the rest retrieved from reference TRBV28 and TRBJ1-6, is DVKVTQSSRYLVKRTGEKVFLECVQDMDHENMFWYRQDPGLGLRLIYFSYDVKMKEKGDIPEGYSVSREKKERFSLILESASTNQTSMYLCAIRQGYNSPLHFGNGTRLTVT.

This sequence joins TRBV2 and TRBJ1-6; a possible D gene is TRBD1 (5 bases). Germline V lookup: CDR1 SNHLY, CDR2 FYNNEI. Between the trimmed V and J ends, which lost 7 bases and 16 bases, there was a span of 14 bases. The CDR3 spans 11 residues. CDR3 in DNA: TGTGCCAGCACCTTCGACAGCGAGCTCCACTTT. Translated, it gives CASTFDSELHF.

Note on this clone: The sample contains more than one DNA sequence encoding this CDR3. The chain combines TRBV18 with TRBJ1-5; 9 nucleotides agree with TRBD1. Germline V lookup: CDR1 KGHSH, CDR2 LQKENI. CDR3 length equals 14 residues. V shed 3 bases and J 6 bases; nucleotides not matched to a gene: 3. CDR3 sequence reads: CASSPGQGGQPQHF. DNA for the CDR3: TGTGCCAGCTCACCGGGACAGGGCGGTCAGCCCCAGCATTTT.

This clone has just a few counts. The gene calls are TRBV7-9 and TRBJ1-6; 10 bases map to TRBD1. The germline V gene has CDR1 SEHNR and CDR2 FQNEAQ (reference sequence). The CDR3 is 13 amino acids. V trimming: 5 bases; J trimming: 9 bases; junction bases outside the gene matches: 1. CDR3 sequence: CASSGQGGSPLHF. CDR3 bases: TGTGCCAGCAGCGGACAGGGGGGTTCACCCCTCCACTTT. The full variable domain, rest sourced from reference TRBV7-9 and TRBJ1-6, is DTGVSQNPRHKITKRGQNVTFRCDPISEHNRLYWYRQTLGQGPEFLTYFQNEAQLEKSRLLSDRFSAERPKGSFSTLEIQRTEQGDSAMYLCASSGQGGSPLHFGNGTRLTVT.

This chain links TRBV19 with TRBJ1-1; D gene ambiguous. The V end lost 1 base, the J end lost 1 base, and 10 bases lay between the germline ends. Germline loops: CDR1 LNHDA, CDR2 SQIVND (reference sequence). This CDR3 contains 15 residues. The CDR3 DNA sequence: TGTGCCAGTAGTATAGTATGGACGAAGAACACTGAAGCTTTCTTT. Protein sequence: CASSIVWTKNTEAFF.

The rearrangement joins TRBV29-1 to TRBJ2-7, with TRBD1 matching over 11 bases. This CDR3 has 15 amino acids. The germline V gene has CDR1 SQVTM and CDR2 ANQGSEA. J was trimmed by 3 bases and V by 5 bases; bases with no gene match: 9. CDR3 protein: CSVSQTGTGGYEQYF. The DNA of the CDR3 is TGCAGCGTTTCGCAAACCGGGACAGGGGGCTACGAGCAGTACTTC.

The rearrangement links TRBV27 to TRBJ2-1, with 9 positions matching TRBD2. The CDR3 contains 14 residues. The V gene's germline CDR1 is MNHEY and CDR2 SMNVEV (reference sequence). Trimming took 3 bases from V and 10 from J; bases not matched to a gene: 7. CDR3 amino acids: CASSLAGGPGEQFF. The CDR3 DNA is TGTGCCAGCAGTTTGGCGGGAGGGCCAGGGGAGCAGTTCTTC.

This chain uses TRBV7-8 with TRBJ1-2; the D is unclear. Germline CDR1 is SGHVS and CDR2 is FQNEAQ. The CDR3 is 14 residues long. V was pared by 1 base and J by 3 bases, with 9 bases between. CDR3 nucleotides: TGTGCCAGCAGCTTAGGGCCCAGAGACTATGGCTACACCTTC. This translates into CASSLGPRDYGYTF.

This chain joins TRBV7-9 and TRBJ2-3; tentative D call: TRBD1 (5 bases). Deletions cut 2 bases from V and 4 bases from J, with 13 bases between. CDR3 length equals 15 residues. Per germline, CDR1 SEHNR and CDR2 FQNEAQ (reference sequence). The CDR3 DNA reads TGTGCCAGCAGCTTAAGTGTCGCAGGGTCAGATACGCAGTATTTT. Amino acids: CASSLSVAGSDTQYF.

This clone was picked up one time. The V and J genes are TRBV9 and TRBJ2-7, with unresolved D. Germline V lookup: CDR1 SGDLS, CDR2 YYNGEE. V lost 5 bases, J lost 2 bases, and 8 bases lay in between. The CDR3 consists of 12 residues. The CDR3 protein is CASSSDAYEQYF. Here the CDR3 DNA reads TGTGCCAGCAGTTCTGACGCCTACGAGCAGTACTTC.

V is TRBV7-2 and J is TRBJ2-7; 9 bases agree with TRBD2. Germline CDR1 is SGHTA and CDR2 is FQGNSA. The CDR3 has 15 amino acids. V was pared by 5 bases and J by 3 bases, with 8 bases of the junction left unmatched. The CDR3 sequence: CASSPGLAYVYEQYF. CDR3 DNA: TGTGCCAGCAGCCCAGGACTAGCGTACGTCTACGAGCAGTACTTC. The variable domain in full, with the rest retrieved from reference TRBV7-2 and TRBJ2-7, is GAGVSQSPSNKVTEKGKDVELRCDPISGHTALYWYRQSLGQGLEFLIYFQGNSAPDKSGLPSDRFSAERTGGSVSTLTIQRTQQEDSAVYLCASSPGLAYVYEQYFGPGTRLTVT.

The J gene is TRBJ2-5, the V gene TRBV7-8; no firm D call. Trimming shortened V by 3 bases and J by 1 base, and 9 bases separated the two germline ends. The CDR3 length is 14 residues. Germline lookup yields CDR1 SGHVS and CDR2 FQNEAQ. CDR3 loop: CASSFLQSQETQYF. CDR3 sequence (DNA): TGTGCCAGCAGCTTTTTACAGAGCCAAGAGACCCAGTACTTC.

V and J are TRBV19 and TRBJ1-5; perhaps TRBD1 as D (5 bases). The ends were cut back, 2 bases at V and 2 bases at J, with 10 bases in the middle. This CDR3 spans 15 amino acids. Looked up from germline, CDR1 is LNHDA and CDR2 is SQIVND (reference sequence). The CDR3 protein is CASSIWSGRNQPQHF. DNA for the CDR3: TGTGCCAGTAGTATATGGTCAGGGCGCAATCAGCCCCAGCATTTT.

The rearrangement uses TRBV11-2 and TRBJ2-3, with a possible D match to TRBD1 (6 bases). The CDR3 spans 14 residues. V lost 5 bases to trimming and J lost 2 bases, with 11 bases between them. From germline, CDR1 is SGHAT and CDR2 FQNNGV. CDR3 nucleotides: TGTGCCAGCAGCCTAACAGGGATCACAGATACGCAGTATTTT. This codes for CASSLTGITDTQYF.